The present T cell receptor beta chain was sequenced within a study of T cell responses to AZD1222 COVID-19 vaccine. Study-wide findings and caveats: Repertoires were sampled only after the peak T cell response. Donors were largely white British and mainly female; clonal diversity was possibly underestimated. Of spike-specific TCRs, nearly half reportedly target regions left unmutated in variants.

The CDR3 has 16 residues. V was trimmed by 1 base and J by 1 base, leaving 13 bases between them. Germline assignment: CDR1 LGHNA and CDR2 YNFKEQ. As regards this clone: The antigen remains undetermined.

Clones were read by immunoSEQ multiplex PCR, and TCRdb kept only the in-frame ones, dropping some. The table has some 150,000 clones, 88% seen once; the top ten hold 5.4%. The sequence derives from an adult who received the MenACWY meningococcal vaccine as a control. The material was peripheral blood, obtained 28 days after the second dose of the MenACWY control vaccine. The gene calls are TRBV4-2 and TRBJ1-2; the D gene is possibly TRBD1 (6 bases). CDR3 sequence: CASSQGGGSVNYGYTF. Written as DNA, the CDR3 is TGTGCCAGCAGCCAAGGGGGGGGCAGCGTTAACTATGGCTACACCTTC.